Below, 10 T cell receptor beta chains from the same sample are listed, as sequenced in a study of T and B cells in COVID-19 patients. TRB rearrangements were amplified by multiplex PCR with BIOMED2 TRB-A/B primers. TCRdb processed the multiplex PCR reads anew with MiXCR; each CDR3 protein has one entry. Here the sample spans approximately 6,400 distinct CDR3 sequences, roughly 30% being singletons. From blood, roughly 250-550 ng of genomic DNA served as TRB template. Sequenced sample: blood. These TCRs come from a human donor with active COVID-19.

This clonotype has only a few counts. V usage is TRBV4-3 and J usage is TRBJ2-7; tentatively, D is TRBD2 (6 bases). The CDR3 totals 13 residues. Germline loops: CDR1 LGHNA, CDR2 YSLEER. V was cut by 1 base and J by 3 bases, with 7 bases left in between. The CDR3 DNA follows: TGCGCCAGCAGCCAAGGACTAGACTACGAGCAGTACTTC. It encodes CASSQGLDYEQYF.

In this sample, this clonotype turned up a few times. The chain joins TRBV18 to TRBJ1-1; D is ambiguous. Trimming stripped 3 bases from V and 7 bases from J, with 9 bases between. The CDR3 has 12 residues. Germline values: CDR1 KGHSH, CDR2 LQKENI. CDR3 loop: CASSPQSVEAFF. CDR3 in DNA: TGTGCCAGCTCACCCCAGAGTGTTGAAGCTTTCTTT. Using reference TRBV18 and TRBJ1-1 for the parts outside the CDR3, the full variable domain is NAGVMQNPRHLVRRRGQEARLRCSPMKGHSHVYWYRQLPEEGLKFMVYLQKENIIDESGMPKERFSAEFPKEGPSILRIQQVVRGDSAAYFCASSPQSVEAFFGQGTRLTVV.

The J gene is TRBJ1-3, the V gene TRBV4-3; D is unresolved. This CDR3 is built from 16 residues. V was cut by 2 bases and J by 0 bases, with 11 bases left in between. CDR1 and CDR2 from the germline V gene are LGHNA and YSLEER. CDR3 region: CASSQILSRSGNTIYF. The CDR3 coding sequence is TGCGCCAGCAGCCAAATCTTAAGTCGCTCTGGAAACACCATATATTTT.

This clonotype was found a few times. The chain recombines TRBV20-1 with TRBJ2-7; perhaps D is TRBD1 or TRBD2 (6 bases each). There are 14 residues in the CDR3. From germline, CDR1 is DFQATT and CDR2 SNEGSKA (reference sequence). Trimming shortened V by 3 bases and J by 5 bases, and 17 bases separated the two germline ends. CDR3 nucleotides: TGCAGTGCTAGTCTCAGGGGAGGTTTCGACGAGCAGTACTTC. Residues: CSASLRGGFDEQYF.

Worth noting for this clonotype: A much bigger clone sits one base away, suggesting this may be a read error. V is TRBV19 and J is TRBJ1-2; D ambiguous. The CDR3 is made up of 13 amino acids. Germline lookup yields CDR1 LNHDA and CDR2 SQIVND (reference sequence). Trimming cost V 8 bases and J 0 bases, with 10 bases left between them. In nucleotides, the CDR3 is TGTGCCAGTTTGTTTGGAGCTAACTATGGCTACACCTTC. This codes for CASLFGANYGYTF.

The genes are TRBV18 and TRBJ1-6, with 9 nucleotides matching TRBD1. CDR3 length: 14 amino acids. V shed 3 bases and J 7 bases; nucleotides not matched to a gene: 1. The germline CDR1 and CDR2 sequences are KGHSH and LQKENI. The CDR3 spells CASSPGTGNSPLHF. In DNA, the CDR3 is TGTGCCAGCTCACCCGGGACAGGGAATTCACCCCTCCACTTT.

By sample fraction, this clonotype is medium-sized. The chain couples TRBV13 to TRBJ2-7, with TRBD1 matching over 7 bases. The J segment lost 3 bases and the V segment lost 6 bases, leaving 5 bases of the junction unmatched. CDR1 PRHDT and CDR2 FYEKMQ come from the germline V gene (reference sequence). The CDR3 totals 13 residues. In DNA form, the CDR3 reads TGTGCCAGCAGATCGGGACAGAACTACGAGCAGTACTTC. This translates into CASRSGQNYEQYF.

This clonotype was observed a handful of times. This chain uses TRBV7-2 with TRBJ1-4; 7 bases align to TRBD1. The germline CDR1 and CDR2 sequences are SGHTA and FQGNSA. The V and J ends lost 5 bases and 7 bases, in that order; junction bases with no gene match: 10. The CDR3 is made up of 15 amino acids. CDR3 coding DNA: TGTGCCAGCAGCCGACAGGGAGGTTTGGGTGAAAAACTGTTTTTT. This gives the protein CASSRQGGLGEKLFF.

Sample share makes this clonotype medium-sized. The chain carries TRBV5-4 and TRBJ2-3, with 16 bases lining up with TRBD2. Trimming removed 4 bases from V and 1 base from J; junction bases left unmatched: 6. The CDR3 spans 18 residues. Germline CDR1 SGHNT, CDR2 YYREEE (reference sequence). The CDR3 spells CASSPGLAGGRGTDTQYF. In nucleotides, the CDR3 is TGTGCCAGCAGCCCGGGACTAGCGGGGGGGCGTGGCACAGATACGCAGTATTTT.

This chain uses TRBV12-3 or TRBV12-4 with TRBJ1-1; the match to TRBD1 covers 8 bases. The V segment lost 6 bases and the J segment 4 bases; nucleotides outside the gene matches: 16. The CDR3 runs to 17 residues. The CDR3 spells CASRPQGALSSGTEAFF. Here the CDR3 DNA reads TGTGCCAGCAGGCCCCAGGGGGCCCTTTCCTCGGGCACTGAAGCTTTCTTT.